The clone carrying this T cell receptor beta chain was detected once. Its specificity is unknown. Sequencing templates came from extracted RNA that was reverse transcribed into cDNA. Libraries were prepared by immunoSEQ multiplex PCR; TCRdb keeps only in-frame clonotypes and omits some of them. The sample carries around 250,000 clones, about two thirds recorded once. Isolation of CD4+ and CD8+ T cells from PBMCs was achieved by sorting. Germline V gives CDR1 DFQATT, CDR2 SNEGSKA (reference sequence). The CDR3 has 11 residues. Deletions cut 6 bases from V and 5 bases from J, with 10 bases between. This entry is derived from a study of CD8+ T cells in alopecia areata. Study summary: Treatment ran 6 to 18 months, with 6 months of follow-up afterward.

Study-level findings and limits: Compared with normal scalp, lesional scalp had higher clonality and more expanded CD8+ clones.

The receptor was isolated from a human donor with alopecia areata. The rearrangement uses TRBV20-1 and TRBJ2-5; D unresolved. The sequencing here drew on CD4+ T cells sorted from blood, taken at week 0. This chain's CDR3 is CSATLAETQYF. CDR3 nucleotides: TGCAGTGCCACCCTGGCCGAGACCCAGTACTTC.